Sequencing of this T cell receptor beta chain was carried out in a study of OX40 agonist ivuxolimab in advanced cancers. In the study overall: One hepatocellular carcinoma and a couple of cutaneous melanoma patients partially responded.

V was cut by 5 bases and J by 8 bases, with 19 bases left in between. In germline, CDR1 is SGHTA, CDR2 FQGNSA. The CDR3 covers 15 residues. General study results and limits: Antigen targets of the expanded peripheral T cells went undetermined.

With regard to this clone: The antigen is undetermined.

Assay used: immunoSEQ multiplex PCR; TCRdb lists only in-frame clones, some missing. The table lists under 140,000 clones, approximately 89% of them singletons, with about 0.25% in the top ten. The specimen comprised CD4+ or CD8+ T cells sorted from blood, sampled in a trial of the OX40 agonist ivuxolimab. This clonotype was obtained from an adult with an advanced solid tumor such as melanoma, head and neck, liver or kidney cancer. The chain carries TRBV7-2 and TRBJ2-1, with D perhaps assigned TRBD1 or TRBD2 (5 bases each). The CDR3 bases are TGTGCCAGCAGCCTCCCAACCGGGGACCTATATGAGCAGTTCTTC. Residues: CASSLPTGDLYEQFF.